These T cell receptor beta chains were read from a single sample in a study of T cell responses to AZD1222 COVID-19 vaccine. Some clones are missing from TCRdb's copy, which holds only in-frame ones; the method was immunoSEQ multiplex PCR. The data hold some 120,000 clones, with 75% to 85% observed a single time. Sequencing used peripheral blood, obtained 28 days after the second AZD1222 dose. These receptor sequences come from an adult who received the AZD1222 COVID-19 vaccine. The CDR3 runs from the conserved cysteine through the conserved F or W. Where a row states a size, it is once, few, many or the class of an expanded clone; other rows omit it.

J: TRBJ1-4; size: .; V: TRBV3-1/TRBV3-2; CDR3: CASSQVDRDREGGAPNEKLFF
J: TRBJ2-2; size: .; V: TRBV4-1; CDR3: CASSQDSSGGATGELFF
J: TRBJ2-1; size: .; V: TRBV27; CDR3: CASSLRGLAGPQVDHEQFF
J: TRBJ2-2; size: .; V: TRBV10-1; CDR3: CASSGYGTGELFF
J: TRBJ2-7; size: once; V: TRBV6-6; CDR3: CASSLRGGDGYEQYF
J: TRBJ1-6; size: .; V: TRBV4-1; CDR3: CASRRAREAPLHF
J: TRBJ2-2; size: .; V: TRBV5-4; CDR3: CASSLWGGITGELFF
J: TRBJ2-5; size: .; V: TRBV5-4; CDR3: CASSLIGRGEETQYF
J: TRBJ2-3; size: .; V: TRBV7-8; CDR3: CASSLDGGQGDTQYF
J: TRBJ2-4; size: .; V: TRBV7-9; CDR3: CASSLVNEQNIQYF
J: TRBJ1-2; size: .; V: TRBV6-2/TRBV6-3; CDR3: CASSYTREDAYGYTF
J: TRBJ2-5; size: once; V: TRBV7-9; CDR3: CASDSSLKDRRQETQYF
J: TRBJ2-1; size: .; V: TRBV5-1; CDR3: CASSSPRYNEQFF
J: TRBJ1-2; size: few; V: TRBV20-1; CDR3: CSAQGNYGYTF
J: TRBJ1-1; size: .; V: TRBV18; CDR3: CASSQTADGAFF
J: TRBJ2-2; size: .; V: TRBV7-9; CDR3: CASSLAGGGAAGELFF
J: TRBJ2-2; size: .; V: TRBV18; CDR3: CASSPNRDRELFF
J: TRBJ2-3; size: .; V: TRBV5-1; CDR3: CASSPESDTQYF
J: TRBJ1-2; size: once; V: TRBV19; CDR3: CASSKRFDRGGYTF
J: TRBJ2-7; size: .; V: TRBV7-2; CDR3: CASSLTGAYEQYF
J: TRBJ2-1; size: .; V: TRBV19; CDR3: CASSWAGQGNNEQFF
J: TRBJ2-7; size: .; V: TRBV4-2; CDR3: CASSPHGTSPSEQYF
J: TRBJ2-7; size: .; V: TRBV5-5; CDR3: CASSPSRSITYEQYF
J: TRBJ2-6; size: .; V: TRBV29-1; CDR3: CSGLSPGANVLTF
J: TRBJ1-1; size: few; V: TRBV7-3; CDR3: CASSSGTAGTEAFF
J: TRBJ2-3; size: .; V: TRBV6-2/TRBV6-3; CDR3: CASSPASGPSTDTQYF